Detailed here is one T cell receptor beta chain. These data are taken from a study of OX40 agonist ivuxolimab in advanced cancers. The repertoire was sequenced with immunoSEQ multiplex PCR; TCRdb's copy has only in-frame clones and lacks some. Here the sample spans 75,000 to 95,000 clones, 85% to 95% being singletons. Trimming took 5 bases from V and 6 from J; bases not matched to a gene: 8. The CDR3 is made up of 14 amino acids. Germline V CDR1 and CDR2: SGHRS, YFSETQ. The chain links TRBV5-1 to TRBJ1-2, with 9 nucleotides matching TRBD1. The input for sequencing was CD4+ or CD8+ T cells sorted from blood, taken in a trial of the OX40 agonist ivuxolimab. The source of this sequence is an adult with an advanced solid tumor such as melanoma, head and neck, liver or kidney cancer. The CDR3 sequence: CASSSTGGSNGYTF. The CDR3, as DNA: TGCGCCAGCAGTTCGACAGGGGGAAGTAATGGCTACACCTTC.